This T cell receptor (beta chain) derives from a study of CDR3 diversity in severe acne. This clonotype was counted many times. The germline gives CDR1 DFQATT, CDR2 SNEGSKA (reference sequence). With 6 bases clipped from V and 6 bases from J, the junction kept 14 bases outside the gene matches. CDR3 length: 15 residues. TCRdb independently ran MiXCR on the PCR reads; one entry per CDR3 protein. The sample lists over 85,000 distinct CDR3 sequences, about half occurring once. This sequence was found in a male donor with acne. Sequencing was performed on blood. The V gene is TRBV20-1, the J gene TRBJ2-1, with 7 positions matching TRBD1. Here the CDR3 DNA reads TGCAGTGCCACACGGACAGGAACTCAGACCAATGAGCAGTTCTTC. Its translation: CSATRTGTQTNEQFF.